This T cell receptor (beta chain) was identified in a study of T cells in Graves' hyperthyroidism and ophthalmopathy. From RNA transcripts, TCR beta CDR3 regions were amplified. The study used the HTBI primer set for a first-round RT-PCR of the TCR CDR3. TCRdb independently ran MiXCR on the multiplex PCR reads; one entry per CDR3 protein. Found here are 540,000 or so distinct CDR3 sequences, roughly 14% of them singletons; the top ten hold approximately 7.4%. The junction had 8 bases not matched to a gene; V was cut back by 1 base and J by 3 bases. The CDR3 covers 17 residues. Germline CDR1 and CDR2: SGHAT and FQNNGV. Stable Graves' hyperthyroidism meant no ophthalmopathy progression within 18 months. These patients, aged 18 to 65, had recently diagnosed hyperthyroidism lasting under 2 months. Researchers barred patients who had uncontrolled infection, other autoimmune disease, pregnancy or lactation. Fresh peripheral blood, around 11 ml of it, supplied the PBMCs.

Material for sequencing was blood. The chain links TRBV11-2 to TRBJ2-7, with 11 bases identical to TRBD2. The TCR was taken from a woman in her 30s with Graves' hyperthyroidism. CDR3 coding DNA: TGTGCCAGCAGCTTAGGGGTCGGGACTAGCGGAGGCTACGAGCAGTACTTC. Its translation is CASSLGVGTSGGYEQYF.